This T cell receptor (beta chain) was recorded in a study of identical twins. Trimming removed 4 bases from V and 9 bases from J, with 16 bases in between. There are 14 residues in the CDR3. Germline assignment: CDR1 SGHTA and CDR2 FQGNSA. TCRdb re-analysed the 5' RACE reads in MiXCR, keeping a single row per CDR3 protein. This table holds about 470,000 distinct CDR3 sequences, 20% to 25% found once. These data were also filed under a second study, of T cells expressing NK-cell markers. Per that paper: The sequencing cohort of eight donors included seven HCMV-seropositive individuals and one seronegative individual.

Sequencing was done on a sample of CD4+ T cells sorted from blood. This chain uses TRBV7-2 with TRBJ1-5; TRBD1 might be the D (5 bases). The receptor was isolated from a woman under 30 in good health. The CDR3 DNA reads as TGTGCCAGCAGCTCGGACGCAGGGTCAAGGCCCCAGCATTTT. Protein sequence: CASSSDAGSRPQHF.